The 10 T cell receptor beta chains reported below all come from one sample, sequenced in a study of beta chain features in type 1 diabetes. Study outcomes and limitations: Across all four CD4+ subsets, people with type 1 diabetes showed modestly shorter TCRB CDR3s.

Of the isolated RNA, all was reverse transcribed, and so the sequenced material was expressed TCRB transcripts. Sequencing was performed with immunoSEQ multiplex PCR; in TCRdb, only in-frame clones are kept and a portion is missing. The sample includes some 700,000 clones, roughly 13% of them seen just once. Antigen specificity for these receptors is unknown. Sequencing was carried out using naive CD4+ T cells from blood. These receptors were obtained from a man aged 18 to 30 with type 1 diabetes.

This clone was counted between two and nine times. The rearrangement links TRBV28 to TRBJ2-1; unclear D gene. The CDR3 is 12 residues long. V was shortened by 4 bases and J by 5 bases, with 6 bases between the two germline ends. The germline V gene encodes CDR1 MDHEN and CDR2 SYDVKM. This chain's CDR3 is CASSSGDNEQFF. The CDR3 DNA sequence: TGTGCCAGCAGTTCAGGAGACAATGAGCAGTTCTTC. The whole variable domain, filled in from reference TRBV28 and TRBJ2-1, reads DVKVTQSSRYLVKRTGEKVFLECVQDMDHENMFWYRQDPGLGLRLIYFSYDVKMKEKGDIPEGYSVSREKKERFSLILESASTNQTSMYLCASSSGDNEQFFGPGTRLTVL.

Details on this clone: Other DNA sequences from this sample encode an identical CDR3 as well. V is TRBV9 and J is TRBJ1-1; unclear D gene. V gave up 0 bases and J gave up 1 base, with 7 bases separating them. The CDR3 consists of 14 residues. CDR1 SGDLS and CDR2 YYNGEE come from the germline V gene. CDR3 nucleotide sequence: TGTGCCAGCAGCGTAGTATCGGGGAACACTGAAGCTTTCTTT. Protein: CASSVVSGNTEAFF.

J is TRBJ2-6 and V is TRBV30; the D gene is possibly TRBD1 (5 bases). This CDR3 is 13 amino acids long. Germline-derived CDR1 and CDR2 are GTSNPN and SVGIG (reference sequence). The germline V and J ends were trimmed by 6 bases and 0 bases, with 6 bases remaining between them. The DNA of the CDR3 is TGTGCCTGCGACAGCTCTGGGGCCAACGTCCTGACTTTC. It translates to CACDSSGANVLTF. Filled out from reference TRBV30 and TRBJ2-6, the complete variable domain reads SQTIHQWPATLVQPVGSPLSLECTVEGTSNPNLYWYRQAAGRGLQLLFYSVGIGQISSEVPQNLSASRPQDRQFILSSKKLLLSDSGFYLCACDSSGANVLTFGAGSRLTVL.

The chain couples TRBV10-3 to TRBJ1-2; 8 bases fit TRBD1. Germline-derived CDR1 and CDR2 are ENHRY and SYGVKD. The CDR3 runs to 13 residues. With V trimmed by 6 bases and J by 8 bases, 8 bases remained unmatched. For the CDR3, the DNA is TGTGCCATCAGCCCGACAGGGGCGAGAGGCTACACCTTC. It specifies CAISPTGARGYTF.

The rearrangement uses TRBV28 and TRBJ2-7; 8 bases map to TRBD1. Germline V gives CDR1 MDHEN, CDR2 SYDVKM. The CDR3 is 15 residues long. The V and J ends lost 3 bases and 5 bases, in that order; junction bases with no gene match: 9. In DNA, the CDR3 is TGTGCCAGCAGTTTGGTCCAGGGGGCTGGCGACGAGCAGTACTTC. Its translation is CASSLVQGAGDEQYF.

There are a few counts of this clone. V is TRBV19 and J is TRBJ2-5; 8 positions match TRBD1. This CDR3 spans 14 amino acids. The ends lost 3 bases at V and 1 base at J; junction bases unmatched: 1. CDR1 is LNHDA and CDR2 is SQIVND in the germline V gene (reference sequence). CDR3 amino acids: CASSIGTGQETQYF. The DNA for the CDR3 is TGTGCCAGTAGTATCGGGACAGGCCAAGAGACCCAGTACTTC. Looking up the rest from reference TRBV19 and TRBJ2-5 gives the full variable domain: DGGITQSPKYLFRKEGQNVTLSCEQNLNHDAMYWYRQDPGQGLRLIYYSQIVNDFQKGDIAEGYSVSREKKESFPLTVTSAQKNPTAFYLCASSIGTGQETQYFGPGTRLLVL.

The chain has TRBV13 and TRBJ1-5, with D uncertain. CDR3 length: 15 residues. Germline V gives CDR1 PRHDT, CDR2 FYEKMQ (reference sequence). The ends were cut back, 0 bases at V and 0 bases at J, with 6 bases in the middle. DNA for the CDR3: TGTGCCAGCAGCTTAGGCATGGCTAGCAATCAGCCCCAGCATTTT. Amino acid sequence: CASSLGMASNQPQHF.

Here the CDR3 reads CASTKGSEQPQHF. The CDR3 coding sequence is TGTGCCAGTACTAAGGGTTCGGAGCAGCCCCAGCATTTT. The chain employs TRBV19 and TRBJ1-5; no firm D call. V gave up 7 bases and J gave up 7 bases, with 14 bases separating them. Germline V lookup: CDR1 LNHDA, CDR2 SQIVND (reference sequence). The CDR3 is 13 amino acids.

Remarks on this clone: Other DNA sequences in the same sample also yield this CDR3. The rearrangement links TRBV2 to TRBJ1-6; D gene uncertain. Germline values: CDR1 SNHLY, CDR2 FYNNEI. This CDR3 has 15 amino acids. V was shortened by 0 bases and J by 0 bases, with 3 bases between the two germline ends. As DNA, the CDR3 is TGTGCCAGCAGTGAAGCAGGCTCCTATAATTCACCCCTCCACTTT. Translated: CASSEAGSYNSPLHF.

This clone was detected a few times. The chain links TRBV13 to TRBJ1-1; possible D gene TRBD1, 6 bases. Trimming removed 3 bases at V and 3 bases at J, with 14 bases between. Germline V gene data show CDR1 as PRHDT and CDR2 as FYEKMQ (reference sequence). The CDR3 totals 15 residues. The CDR3 sequence: CASSFSEEGDTEAFF. The DNA for the CDR3 is TGTGCCAGCAGCTTCAGCGAGGAGGGGGACACTGAAGCTTTCTTT.